This T cell receptor (beta chain) comes out of a study of cytotoxic CD8 clonotypes in ibrutinib-treated CLL. Study-wide results and caveats: Timing of sampling differed between sustained-remission and progressing patients. Pretreatment clonality was elevated relative to age-matched healthy donors and paralleled circulating CD8+ T-cell counts. Clonality rose at ibrutinib response, held steady in sustained remission, and fell toward baseline at progression. Public clonotypes were rare and shrank or held steady on treatment.

About this clone: What it recognizes is unknown.

V lost 3 bases, J lost 8 bases, and 11 bases lay in between. The CDR3 has 13 amino acids. Per germline, CDR1 SGHRS and CDR2 YFSETQ. Produced via immunoSEQ multiplex PCR; TCRdb's table is partial and in-frame only. This table holds 90,000 to 95,000 clones, 75% to 80% found once. This sequence joins TRBV5-1 and TRBJ2-2, with D maybe TRBD2 (6 bases). The receptor comes from a human donor with chronic lymphocytic leukemia. The sample in question was PBMCs, obtained after 24 months of ibrutinib treatment. CDR3 loop: CASSSTSFGELFF. Written as DNA, the CDR3 is TGCGCCAGCAGCTCGACTAGTTTTGGGGAGCTGTTTTTT. Full variable domain (rest looked up from reference TRBV5-1 and TRBJ2-2): KAGVTQTPRYLIKTRGQQVTLSCSPISGHRSVSWYQQTPGQGLQFLFEYFSETQRNKGNFPGRFSGRQFSNSRSEMNVSTLELGDSALYLCASSSTSFGELFFGEGSRLTVL.